Each of the 28 T cell receptor beta chains below was sequenced from the same sample in a study of OX40 agonist ivuxolimab in advanced cancers. Method: immunoSEQ multiplex PCR; TCRdb's copy keeps in-frame clones and lacks some. The data show some 37,000 clones, around 80% seen once. The sequencing used CD4+ or CD8+ T cells sorted from blood, collected in a trial of the OX40 agonist ivuxolimab. All receptors come from an adult with an advanced solid tumor such as melanoma, head and neck, liver or kidney cancer.

V gene TRBV27 combines with J gene TRBJ2-7; D unresolved. Germline assignment: CDR1 MNHEY and CDR2 SMNVEV (reference sequence). V shed 5 bases and J shed 3 bases, with 17 bases lying between them. The CDR3 loop spans 15 amino acids. For the CDR3, the DNA is TGTGCCAGCAGTCCCCCCCCCAAGCGTGGCTACGAGCAGTACTTC. This gives the protein CASSPPPKRGYEQYF.

This chain links TRBV19 with TRBJ2-2; 12 bases match TRBD2. CDR3 length: 15 amino acids. Germline assignment: CDR1 LNHDA and CDR2 SQIVND (reference sequence). Trimming took 5 bases from V and 6 from J; bases not matched to a gene: 4. The CDR3 region is CASSSLAGGPGELFF. CDR3 nucleotide sequence: TGTGCCAGTAGTTCCCTAGCGGGAGGGCCCGGGGAGCTGTTTTTT.

The V call is TRBV4-3, the J call TRBJ1-2; D gene uncertain. CDR1 and CDR2 (germline): LGHNA, YSLEER. V shed 2 bases and J shed 0 bases, with 7 bases lying between them. The CDR3 is 14 amino acids. CDR3 residues: CASSQYGTNYGYTF. In DNA form, the CDR3 reads TGCGCCAGCAGCCAATACGGGACTAACTATGGCTACACCTTC.

The chain has TRBV6-1 and TRBJ2-5; perhaps TRBD1 as D (5 bases). CDR1 is MNHNS, CDR2 SASEGT, per germline. CDR3 length: 13 residues. V was shortened by 6 bases and J by 7 bases, with 15 bases between the two germline ends. The CDR3 coding sequence is TGTGCCAGCAGCACCAGCATAACAGGGACCCAGTACTTC. This encodes CASSTSITGTQYF.

This clone was recorded a few times. The identical CDR3 is also encoded by other nucleotide sequences in the sample. The rearrangement links TRBV4-1 to TRBJ1-4; D perhaps matches TRBD1 (5 bases). The CDR3 is made up of 14 amino acids. Germline CDR1 reads MGHRA; CDR2 reads YSYEKL. Between the trimmed V and J ends, which lost 4 bases and 8 bases, there was a span of 14 bases. In nucleotides, the CDR3 is TGCGCCAGCAGCCTCCAGGAGGGGATGGAAAAACTGTTTTTT. Residues: CASSLQEGMEKLFF.

The CDR3 reads CASSSGGAPYEQYF. The CDR3 DNA reads TGTGCCAGCAGTAGCGGGGGGGCCCCCTACGAGCAGTACTTC. This chain connects TRBV11-3 to TRBJ2-7; 11 nucleotides align to TRBD2. Germline V gene lookup returns CDR1 SGHNT and CDR2 YENEEA. V was clipped by 6 bases and J by 2 bases; unmatched bases: 3. The length of the CDR3 is 14 residues.

The V call is TRBV7-9, the J call TRBJ2-1; 14 nucleotides match TRBD2. Germline V CDR1 and CDR2: SEHNR, FQNEAQ (reference sequence). The CDR3 covers 17 residues. The J segment lost 8 bases and the V segment lost 5 bases, leaving 11 bases of the junction unmatched. The CDR3 sequence: CASSRTGTSGGWDEQFF. The CDR3 region has the DNA TGTGCCAGCAGCCGTACCGGGACTAGCGGGGGCTGGGATGAGCAGTTCTTC.

The count of this clone is one. The J gene is TRBJ1-2, the V gene TRBV19; D gene ambiguous. Deletions cut 3 bases from V and 2 bases from J, with 13 bases between. The CDR3 contains 15 residues. Per the germline V gene, CDR1 is LNHDA and CDR2 is SQIVND (reference sequence). This CDR3 is CASSIHTASNYGYTF. Here the CDR3 DNA reads TGTGCCAGTAGTATTCACACGGCCAGCAACTATGGCTACACCTTC. Filled out from reference TRBV19 and TRBJ1-2, the complete variable domain reads DGGITQSPKYLFRKEGQNVTLSCEQNLNHDAMYWYRQDPGQGLRLIYYSQIVNDFQKGDIAEGYSVSREKKESFPLTVTSAQKNPTAFYLCASSIHTASNYGYTFGSGTRLTVV.

The chain joins TRBV18 to TRBJ1-3, with no clear D. Germline V gene data show CDR1 as KGHSH and CDR2 as LQKENI. V lost 3 bases to trimming and J lost 6 bases, with 21 bases between them. There are 17 residues in the CDR3. CDR3 amino acids: CASSPTHDTSTKNTIYF. The CDR3 nucleotides read TGTGCCAGCTCACCGACTCACGACACCTCCACGAAAAACACCATATATTTT.

This chain uses TRBV11-3 with TRBJ2-3; D is unclear. This CDR3 has 12 residues. Trimming pared 5 bases from V and 7 bases from J, leaving 10 bases between. Germline V gives CDR1 SGHNT, CDR2 YENEEA. The CDR3 nucleotides are TGTGCCAGCAGCGCCCTAAGGTATACGCAGTATTTT. Translation: CASSALRYTQYF.

The chain employs TRBV28 and TRBJ2-1, with D maybe TRBD1 (5 bases). The CDR3 has 14 residues. CDR1 and CDR2 (germline): MDHEN, SYDVKM. Trimming removed 7 bases at V and 4 bases at J, with 14 bases between. Here the CDR3 reads CASTPPGPYNEQFF. The CDR3 DNA reads as TGTGCCAGCACCCCCCCAGGGCCGTACAATGAGCAGTTCTTC.

The chain employs TRBV11-2 and TRBJ2-5; unclear D gene. The ends were cut back, 2 bases at V and 4 bases at J, with 11 bases in the middle. The germline V gene has CDR1 SGHAT and CDR2 FQNNGV. This CDR3 spans 14 amino acids. The chain's CDR3 is CASSLTGSRETQYF. The CDR3, as DNA: TGTGCCAGCAGCTTAACGGGCAGTCGAGAGACCCAGTACTTC. Looking up the rest from reference TRBV11-2 and TRBJ2-5 gives the full variable domain: EAGVAQSPRYKIIEKRQSVAFWCNPISGHATLYWYQQILGQGPKLLIQFQNNGVVDDSQLPKDRFSAERLKGVDSTLKIQPAKLEDSAVYLCASSLTGSRETQYFGPGTRLLVL.

This chain links TRBV6-5 with TRBJ1-1, with D perhaps matching TRBD1 (5 bases). CDR3 size: 13 residues. Germline V gene data show CDR1 as MNHEY and CDR2 as SVGAGI. V lost 6 bases and J lost 4, with 12 bases in between. The CDR3 DNA follows: TGTGCCAGCAGATACCAGGGTACCACTGAAGCTTTCTTT. Its translation is CASRYQGTTEAFF.

CDR3 nucleotides: TGTGCCAGCAGTTCCCCCCCGGGAGTATTCTACAATGAGCAGTTCTTC. The encoded protein is CASSSPPGVFYNEQFF. This chain uses TRBV28 with TRBJ2-1; the D gene is possibly TRBD2 (6 bases). The V gene's germline CDR1 is MDHEN and CDR2 SYDVKM. The CDR3 extends over 16 amino acids. Trimming cost V 4 bases and J 3 bases, with 16 bases left between them.

V is TRBV6-5 and J is TRBJ1-5; D not certain. Germline lookup yields CDR1 MNHEY and CDR2 SVGAGI. V lost 2 bases and J 6 bases, leaving 8 bases between the germline ends. There are 13 residues in the CDR3. CDR3 sequence reads: CASSYILGQPQHF. The DNA of the CDR3 is TGTGCCAGCAGTTACATCTTGGGTCAGCCCCAGCATTTT.

The chain uses TRBV5-1 and TRBJ2-7; possibly TRBD1 for D (5 bases). Trimming left V 0 bases short and J 2 bases short, with 15 bases between. The length of the CDR3 is 16 residues. CDR1 is SGHRS, CDR2 YFSETQ, per germline. The CDR3 DNA sequence: TGCGCCAGCAGCTTGGTCCCAGGGCTAGGGACCTACGAGCAGTACTTC. Its translation is CASSLVPGLGTYEQYF.

This chain connects TRBV5-1 to TRBJ2-2; 11 positions agree with TRBD2. Germline V lookup: CDR1 SGHRS, CDR2 YFSETQ. V shed 3 bases and J 4 bases; nucleotides not matched to a gene: 8. The CDR3 has 17 amino acids. The CDR3 DNA follows: TGCGCCAGCAGCTCAACCTTAGCGGGAGGGGTCACCGGGGAGCTGTTTTTT. It encodes CASSSTLAGGVTGELFF.

The chain recombines TRBV5-1 with TRBJ2-3; the match to TRBD2 covers 9 bases. This CDR3 comprises 16 residues. After removal of 3 bases from V and 6 bases from J, the junction contained 11 bases not matched to a gene. The germline CDR1 and CDR2 sequences are SGHRS and YFSETQ. The CDR3 spells CASSSGLANLADTQYF. CDR3 DNA: TGCGCCAGCAGCTCGGGACTAGCTAATTTGGCGGATACGCAGTATTTT. The full variable domain, with the rest looked up from reference TRBV5-1 and TRBJ2-3, is KAGVTQTPRYLIKTRGQQVTLSCSPISGHRSVSWYQQTPGQGLQFLFEYFSETQRNKGNFPGRFSGRQFSNSRSEMNVSTLELGDSALYLCASSSGLANLADTQYFGPGTRLTVL.

This chain connects TRBV9 to TRBJ1-3, with 7 bases lining up with TRBD1. The CDR3 is 17 residues long. V gave up 3 bases and J gave up 1 base; unmatched junction bases: 10. The germline gives CDR1 SGDLS, CDR2 YYNGEE. The CDR3 bases are TGTGCCAGCAGCGCCTCTCCGGGACAGCCATCTGGAAACACCATATATTTT. Translated: CASSASPGQPSGNTIYF.

The chain has TRBV11-2 and TRBJ2-7, with 11 bases that match TRBD2. The ends lost 0 bases at V and 6 bases at J; junction bases unmatched: 10. Germline values: CDR1 SGHAT, CDR2 FQNNGV. This CDR3 region has 17 residues. The CDR3 DNA follows: TGTGCCAGCAGCTTAGATTATAGCGGGGGGGCCCCTCGCGAGCAGTACTTC. The encoded protein is CASSLDYSGGAPREQYF.

The V and J genes are TRBV28 and TRBJ1-2; D remains ambiguous. CDR3 length: 15 residues. V was trimmed by 8 bases and J by 5 bases, leaving 21 bases between them. The V gene's germline CDR1 is MDHEN and CDR2 SYDVKM. The CDR3 protein is CASGETVLPRYGYTF. CDR3 nucleotides: TGTGCCAGCGGAGAAACAGTCCTCCCTAGATATGGCTACACCTTC.

This clone was seen once. The chain couples TRBV7-3 to TRBJ1-1, with D perhaps matching TRBD1 (5 bases). Germline V gives CDR1 SGHTA, CDR2 FQGTGA. Between the trimmed V and J ends, which lost 3 bases and 7 bases, there was a span of 12 bases. This CDR3 spans 13 amino acids. The CDR3 region has the DNA TGTGCCAGCAGCTTGGGGGAATCAGGTGAAGCTTTCTTT. It translates to CASSLGESGEAFF. Combining the CDR3 with reference TRBV7-3 and TRBJ1-1 gives the whole variable domain GAGVSQTPSNKVTEKGKYVELRCDPISGHTALYWYRQSLGQGPEFLIYFQGTGAADDSGLPNDRFFAVRPEGSVSTLKIQRTERGDSAVYLCASSLGESGEAFFGQGTRLTVV.

The genes are TRBV5-6 and TRBJ2-1; TRBD2 aligns across 9 bases. Looked up from germline, CDR1 is SGHDT and CDR2 is YYEEEE. V trimming: 1 base; J trimming: 7 bases; junction bases outside the gene matches: 6. This CDR3 spans 15 amino acids. CDR3 sequence: CASSLRGGALNEQFF. The CDR3 DNA is TGTGCCAGCAGCTTGCGCGGGGGGGCACTTAATGAGCAGTTCTTC.

This sequence joins TRBV5-4 and TRBJ2-5; tentatively, D is TRBD1 (6 bases). The CDR3 runs to 14 residues. V was clipped by 6 bases and J by 4 bases, with 16 bases between them. The germline gives CDR1 SGHNT, CDR2 YYREEE (reference sequence). This chain's CDR3 is CASMFGGLGETQYF. In nucleotides, the CDR3 is TGTGCCAGCATGTTTGGGGGCTTAGGAGAGACCCAGTACTTC.

The chain uses TRBV9 and TRBJ2-5; D may be TRBD1 or TRBD2 (5 bases each). The CDR3 runs to 16 residues. V lost 4 bases, J lost 4 bases, and 20 bases lay in between. Germline V CDR1 and CDR2: SGDLS, YYNGEE. The DNA for the CDR3 is TGTGCCAGCAGCTTCCGAGGGACCCTTGCTTTAGAGACCCAGTACTTC. Translating it yields CASSFRGTLALETQYF.

The chain is built from TRBV4-2 and TRBJ1-5; 9 bases are shared with TRBD1. J gave up 6 bases and V 5 bases, and 8 bases lay outside the gene matches. Germline loops: CDR1 LGHNA, CDR2 YNFKEQ. The CDR3 covers 15 residues. The CDR3 DNA reads as TGTGCCAGCAGCGCTGACAGGGGGGAAGGTCAGCCCCAGCATTTT. Residues: CASSADRGEGQPQHF.

The chain combines TRBV10-1 with TRBJ2-2, with TRBD2 matching over 7 bases. There are 15 residues in the CDR3. Germline CDR1 reads WNHNN; CDR2 reads SYGVQD (reference sequence). V dropped 0 bases and J dropped 6; count of bases not matched to a gene: 4. CDR3 loop: CASSESRGGPGELFF. Here the CDR3 DNA reads TGCGCCAGCAGTGAGTCGAGGGGAGGGCCCGGGGAGCTGTTTTTT.

The rearrangement joins TRBV28 to TRBJ2-7, with TRBD1 matching 9 bases. Looked up from germline, CDR1 is MDHEN and CDR2 is SYDVKM. Trimming at V came to 5 bases and at J to 1 base, leaving 6 bases not matched to a gene. The CDR3 spans 15 residues. The CDR3 DNA is TGTGCCAGCAGTCTGGGGGGGACAGGGTCCTACGAGCAGTACTTC. Amino acid sequence: CASSLGGTGSYEQYF.